The source of this TCR beta chain is a study of CD8+CD57+ T cells in acquired aplastic anemia listed by TCRdb under 2018. As for the study more broadly: On average, sorted CD4+ and CD8+ cells yielded roughly 3.4 ug of extracted DNA, with a range of 0.2 to 27.4 ug.

Counted from cysteine to phenylalanine, this CDR3 has 13 amino acids. CDR3 DNA only is kept here, 39 bases in frame from base 1. The germline V gene encodes CDR1 DFQATT and CDR2 SNEGSKA (reference sequence). Trimmed from V: 5 bases; trimmed from J: 8 bases; junction bases lacking a gene match: 9. General findings and caveats noted by the study authors: CD8+ Simpson's diversity did not differ significantly between patients and healthy controls (P=0.060). About 30 CD8+ CDR3 sequences were found in both patients and controls but appeared to be highly expressed in patients and within the immunodominant clones of the patients.

TCR beta VDJ combination and CDR3 sequence profiling used genomic DNA as the template. TCR repertoire sequencing was run on an Illumina HiSeq 2000. The source study handled its data this way. TRBV/TRBJ rearrangement plots, CDR3 size and DJ length profiles, and Simpson's diversity index were used to assess repertoires. The immunodominant clone was defined as the most abundant DNA sequence in deep sequencing data. CDR3 amino acid sequences were screened for sharing across subjects and were compared with published repertoires and the VDJdb database. TCRdb trimmed public reads at Q25 via fastp, called clones via MiXCR and kept in-frame beta chains. Each CDR3 protein appears once, grouped with its most common genes and DNA. The V and J calls shown here were made by TCRdb, not taken from the authors' results. The sample table records approximately 200,000 distinct CDR3 sequences; about 64% of these occur just once. 40% to 55% of the sample lies in the top ten.

About this clonotype: Its antigen remains unidentified. There are no base qualities to consult, and no much larger clone falls within one base.

TCR repertoires of sorted CD4+ and CD8+ blood T cells from severe aplastic anemia patients and healthy subjects were deep-sequenced in the study. Ficoll-Paque density gradient centrifugation was used to isolate peripheral blood mononuclear cells. Before DNA extraction, CD4+ and CD8+ T cells were sorted by FACS or by magnetic beads. The receptor comes from a human donor with severe aplastic anemia or a healthy control (not recorded which). Recombination linked TRBV20-1 to TRBJ1-2; 9 bases in the junction line up with TRBD1. Sequenced sample: sorted CD4+, CD8+, or CD8+CD57+ T cells (not recorded which) from PBMCs. The bases are TGCAGTGCTTTACAGTCCGGGACAGGGGGCTACACCTTC. Its coded protein is CSALQSGTGGYTF.